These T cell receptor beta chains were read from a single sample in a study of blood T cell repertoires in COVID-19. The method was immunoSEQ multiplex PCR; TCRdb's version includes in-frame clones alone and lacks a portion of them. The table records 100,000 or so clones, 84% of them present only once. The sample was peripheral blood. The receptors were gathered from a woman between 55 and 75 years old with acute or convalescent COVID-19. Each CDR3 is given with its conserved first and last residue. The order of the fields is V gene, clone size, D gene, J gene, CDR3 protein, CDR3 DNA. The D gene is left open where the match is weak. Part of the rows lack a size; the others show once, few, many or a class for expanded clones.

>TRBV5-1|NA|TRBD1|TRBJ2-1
CASSVGQGLNNEQFF
TGCGCCAGCAGCGTGGGACAGGGTCTTAACAATGAGCAGTTCTTC
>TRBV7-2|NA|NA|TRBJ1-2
CASSLQGPSYGYTF
TGTGCCAGCAGCTTGCAGGGGCCGAGCTATGGCTACACCTTC
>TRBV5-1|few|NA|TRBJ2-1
CASNAVGEQFF
TGCGCCAGCAACGCGGTAGGTGAGCAGTTCTTC
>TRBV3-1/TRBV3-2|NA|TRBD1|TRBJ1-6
CASSRQGATYNSPLHF
TGTGCCAGCAGCCGACAGGGGGCCACCTATAATTCACCCCTCCACTTT
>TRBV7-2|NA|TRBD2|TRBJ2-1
CASSLEASGGAYEQFF
TGTGCCAGCAGCTTAGAGGCCAGCGGGGGGGCCTATGAGCAGTTCTTC
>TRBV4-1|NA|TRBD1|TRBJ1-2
CASSQPGQYYGYTF
TGCGCCAGCAGCCAACCGGGACAGTACTATGGCTACACCTTC
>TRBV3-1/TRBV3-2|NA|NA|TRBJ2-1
CASQRNNEQFF
TGTGCCAGCCAGCGGAACAATGAGCAGTTCTTC
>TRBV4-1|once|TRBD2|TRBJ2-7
CASSQVSGGMLYEQYF
TGCGCCAGCAGCCAAGTGAGCGGGGGGATGTTGTACGAGCAGTACTTC
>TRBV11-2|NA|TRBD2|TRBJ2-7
CASSDTSAGSEQYF
TGTGCCAGCAGCGATACTAGCGCGGGGAGCGAGCAGTACTTC
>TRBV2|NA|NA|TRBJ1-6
CASSPLAGLNSPLHF
TGTGCCAGCAGCCCTCTGGCGGGGCTGAACTCACCCCTCCACTTT
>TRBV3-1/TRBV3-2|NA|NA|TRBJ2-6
CASKQTGSGANVLTF
TGTGCCAGTAAACAGACCGGCTCTGGGGCCAACGTCCTGACTTTC
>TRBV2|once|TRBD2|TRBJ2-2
CASRPGLAGTGELFF
TGTGCCAGCAGACCGGGACTAGCGGGAACCGGGGAGCTGTTTTTT
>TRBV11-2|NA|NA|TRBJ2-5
CASSKYLSVEETQYF
TGTGCCAGCAGCAAATATTTGTCCGTAGAAGAGACCCAGTACTTC
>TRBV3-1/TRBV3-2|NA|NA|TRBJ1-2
CASSQDRTGNYGYTF
TGTGCCAGCAGCCAAGATCGTACAGGGAACTATGGCTACACCTTC
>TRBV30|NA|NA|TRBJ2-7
CAWRAGQSYEQYF
TGTGCCTGGAGGGCGGGACAGTCCTACGAGCAGTACTTC
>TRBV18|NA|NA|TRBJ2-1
CASSQGTEQFF
TGTGCCAGCTCCCAGGGGACAGAGCAGTTCTTC
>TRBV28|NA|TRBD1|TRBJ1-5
CASSPRTGGRQPQHF
TGTGCCAGCAGTCCCCGGACAGGGGGTAGGCAGCCCCAGCATTTT
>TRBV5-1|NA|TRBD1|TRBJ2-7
CASSYGGTGGYEQYF
TGCGCCAGCAGCTACGGAGGGACAGGGGGCTACGAGCAGTACTTC
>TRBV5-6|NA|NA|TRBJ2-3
CASSLQGGRNTQYF
TGTGCCAGCAGCTTGCAGGGGGGCCGAAATACGCAGTATTTT
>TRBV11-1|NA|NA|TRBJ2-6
CASSPTRVTSANVLTF
TGTGCCAGCAGCCCTACCAGGGTCACGTCCGCCAACGTCCTGACTTTC
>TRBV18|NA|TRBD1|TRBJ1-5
CASSLGTGGNQPQHF
TGTGCCAGCTCACTAGGGACAGGGGGCAATCAGCCCCAGCATTTT
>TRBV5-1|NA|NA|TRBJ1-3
CASSHDRPDSGNTIYF
TGCGCCAGCAGCCATGACAGGCCGGATTCTGGAAACACCATATATTTT
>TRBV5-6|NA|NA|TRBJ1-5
CASSFSLGVNQPQHF
TGTGCCAGCAGCTTCAGTTTGGGAGTCAATCAGCCCCAGCATTTT
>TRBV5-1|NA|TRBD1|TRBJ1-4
CASSFGQGREKLFF
TGCGCCAGCAGCTTCGGACAGGGTCGGGAAAAACTGTTTTTT
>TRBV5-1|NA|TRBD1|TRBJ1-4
CASSASGTGGGVGEKLFF
TGCGCCAGCAGCGCCTCCGGGACAGGGGGAGGAGTAGGTGAAAAACTGTTTTTT
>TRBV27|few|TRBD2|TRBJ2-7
CASSLLASGGSYEQYF
TGTGCCAGCAGTTTATTGGCTAGCGGGGGCTCCTACGAGCAGTACTTC
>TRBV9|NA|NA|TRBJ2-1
CASSVELNSYNEQFF
TGTGCCAGCAGCGTAGAACTAAACTCCTACAATGAGCAGTTCTTC
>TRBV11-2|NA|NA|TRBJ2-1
CASGDVRRGPYNEQFF
TGTGCCAGCGGAGACGTGCGGCGGGGGCCTTACAATGAGCAGTTCTTC
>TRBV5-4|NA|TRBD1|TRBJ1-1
CASSRDSAKNTEAFF
TGTGCCAGCAGCCGGGACAGCGCGAAGAACACTGAAGCTTTCTTT
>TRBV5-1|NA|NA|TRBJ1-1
CASSLGFGGSNEAFF
TGCGCCAGCAGCCTTGGGTTCGGGGGGAGTAATGAAGCTTTCTTT
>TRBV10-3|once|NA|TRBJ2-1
CAISGGADSYNEQFF
TGTGCCATCAGTGGGGGAGCGGACAGCTACAATGAGCAGTTCTTC
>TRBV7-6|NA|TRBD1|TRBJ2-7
CASSPRSTGNYEQYF
TGTGCCAGCAGCCCGCGCTCGACAGGGAATTACGAGCAGTACTTC
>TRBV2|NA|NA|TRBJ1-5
CASNPGIDQPQHF
TGTGCCAGCAATCCGGGGATAGATCAGCCCCAGCATTTT
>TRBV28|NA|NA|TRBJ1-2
CASSGGYGYTF
TGTGCCAGCAGCGGCGGCTATGGCTACACCTTC
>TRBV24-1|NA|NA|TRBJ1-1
CATSDWGGAEAFF
TGTGCCACCAGTGATTGGGGGGGCGCTGAAGCTTTCTTT
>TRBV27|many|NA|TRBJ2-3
CASSLRTSTDTQYF
TGTGCCAGCAGTTTAAGAACTAGCACAGATACGCAGTATTTT
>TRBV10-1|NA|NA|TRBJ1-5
CASSENRQPQHF
TGCGCCAGCAGTGAGAATAGACAGCCCCAGCATTTT
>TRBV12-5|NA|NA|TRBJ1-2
CASGLVPLSGGGVYGYTF
TGTGCTAGTGGTTTGGTACCTCTCAGCGGTGGGGGGGTTTATGGCTACACCTTC
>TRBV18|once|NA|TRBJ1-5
CASSLLGEPSNQPQHF
TGTGCCAGCTCCCTGCTGGGAGAGCCGAGCAATCAGCCCCAGCATTTT
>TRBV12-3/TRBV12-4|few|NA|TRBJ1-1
CASSTLIDSEAFF
TGTGCCAGCAGTACCCTCATTGACTCTGAAGCTTTCTTT
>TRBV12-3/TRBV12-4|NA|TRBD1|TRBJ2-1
CASSTGDEQFF
TGTGCCAGCAGTACAGGGGATGAGCAGTTCTTC
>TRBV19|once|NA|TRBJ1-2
CASTRDTGIYGYTF
TGTGCCAGTACCCGGGACACGGGCATCTATGGCTACACCTTC